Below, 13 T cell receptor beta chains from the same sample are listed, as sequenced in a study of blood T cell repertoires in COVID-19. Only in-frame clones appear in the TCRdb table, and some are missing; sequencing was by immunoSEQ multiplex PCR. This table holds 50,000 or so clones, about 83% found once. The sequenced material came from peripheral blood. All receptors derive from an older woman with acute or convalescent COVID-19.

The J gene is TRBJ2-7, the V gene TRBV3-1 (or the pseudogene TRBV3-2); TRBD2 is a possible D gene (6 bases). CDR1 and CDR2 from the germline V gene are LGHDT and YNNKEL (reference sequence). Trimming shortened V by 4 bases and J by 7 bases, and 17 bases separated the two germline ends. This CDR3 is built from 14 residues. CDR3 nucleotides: TGTGCCAGCAGCCTATCCTCCGGGACTCTAGAGCAGTACTTC. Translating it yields CASSLSSGTLEQYF.

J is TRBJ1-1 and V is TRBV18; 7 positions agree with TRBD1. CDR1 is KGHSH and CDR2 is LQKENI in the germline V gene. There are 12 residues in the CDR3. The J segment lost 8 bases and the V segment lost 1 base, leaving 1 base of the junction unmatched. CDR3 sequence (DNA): TGTGCCAGCTCACCACAGGACAGGGAAGCTTTCTTT. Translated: CASSPQDREAFF.

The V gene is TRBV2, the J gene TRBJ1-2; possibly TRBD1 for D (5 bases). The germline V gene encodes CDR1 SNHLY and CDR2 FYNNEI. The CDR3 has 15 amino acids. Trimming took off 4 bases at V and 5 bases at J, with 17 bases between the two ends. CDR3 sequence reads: CASSAQSLGGYGYTF. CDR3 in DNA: TGTGCCAGCAGTGCTCAGTCCCTCGGGGGGTATGGCTACACCTTC. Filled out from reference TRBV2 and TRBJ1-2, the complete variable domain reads EPEVTQTPSHQVTQMGQEVILRCVPISNHLYFYWYRQILGQKVEFLVSFYNNEISEKSEIFDDQFSVERPDGSNFTLKIRSTKLEDSAMYFCASSAQSLGGYGYTFGSGTRLTVV.

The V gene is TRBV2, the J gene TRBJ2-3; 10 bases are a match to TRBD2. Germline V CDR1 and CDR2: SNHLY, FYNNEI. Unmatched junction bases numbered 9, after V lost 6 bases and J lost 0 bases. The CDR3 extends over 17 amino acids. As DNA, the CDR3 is TGTGCCAGCAGGAAAGGACTAGCGGACTCTAGCACAGATACGCAGTATTTT. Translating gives CASRKGLADSSTDTQYF.

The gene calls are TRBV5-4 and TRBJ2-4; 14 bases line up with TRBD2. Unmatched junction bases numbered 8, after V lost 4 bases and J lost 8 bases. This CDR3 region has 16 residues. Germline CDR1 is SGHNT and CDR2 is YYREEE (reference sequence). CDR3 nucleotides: TGTGCCAGCAGCCGAGGGACTAGCGGGAGCCGGGACATTCAGTACTTC. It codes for CASSRGTSGSRDIQYF.

The CDR3 here is CASSLTSGSTDTQYF. The CDR3 bases are TGTGCCAGCAGCCTGACTAGCGGGAGCACAGATACGCAGTATTTT. The chain uses TRBV5-4 and TRBJ2-3; 10 nucleotides agree with TRBD2. The CDR3 has 15 residues. Germline V gene data show CDR1 as SGHNT and CDR2 as YYREEE (reference sequence). J lost 0 bases, V lost 4 bases, and 2 bases had no gene match.

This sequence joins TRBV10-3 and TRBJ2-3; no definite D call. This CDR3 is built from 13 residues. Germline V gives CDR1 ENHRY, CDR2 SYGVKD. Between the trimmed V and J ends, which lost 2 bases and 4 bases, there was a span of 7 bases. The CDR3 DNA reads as TGTGCCATCAGTGAGAGTCAGGCAGATACGCAGTATTTT. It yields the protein CAISESQADTQYF.

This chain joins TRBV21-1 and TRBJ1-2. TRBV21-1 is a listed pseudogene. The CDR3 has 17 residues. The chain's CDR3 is CASSPTIDGGGPRGYTF. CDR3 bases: TGTGCCAGCAGCCCTACGATCGACGGGGGGGGACCGCGTGGCTACACCTTC.

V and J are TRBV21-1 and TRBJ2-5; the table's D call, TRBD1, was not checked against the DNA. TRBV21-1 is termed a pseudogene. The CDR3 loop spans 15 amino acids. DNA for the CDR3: TGTGCCAGCAGCAAACCGCGGGACAGTCAAGAGACCCAGTACTTC. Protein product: CASSKPRDSQETQYF.

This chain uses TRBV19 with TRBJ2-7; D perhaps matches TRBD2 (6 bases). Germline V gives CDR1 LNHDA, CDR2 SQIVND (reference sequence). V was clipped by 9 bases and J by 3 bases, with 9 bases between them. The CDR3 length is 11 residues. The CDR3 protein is CARTRGYEQYF. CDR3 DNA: TGTGCCAGAACGCGGGGCTACGAGCAGTACTTC.

CDR3 bases: TGTGCCACCAGTGACCGGGACACAGCGTACACCTTC. Residues: CATSDRDTAYTF. This chain joins TRBV24-1 and TRBJ1-2; D may be TRBD1 (6 bases). V shed 4 bases and J shed 11 bases, with 13 bases lying between them. The germline V gene has CDR1 KGHDR and CDR2 SFDVKD. The CDR3 contains 12 residues.

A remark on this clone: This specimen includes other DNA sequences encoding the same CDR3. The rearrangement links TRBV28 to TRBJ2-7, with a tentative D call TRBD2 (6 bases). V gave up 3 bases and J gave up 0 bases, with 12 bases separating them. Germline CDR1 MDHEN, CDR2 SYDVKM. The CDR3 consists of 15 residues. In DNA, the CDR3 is TGTGCCAGCAGTTTGGCAGCCGGGGGCTCCTACGAGCAGTACTTC. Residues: CASSLAAGGSYEQYF.

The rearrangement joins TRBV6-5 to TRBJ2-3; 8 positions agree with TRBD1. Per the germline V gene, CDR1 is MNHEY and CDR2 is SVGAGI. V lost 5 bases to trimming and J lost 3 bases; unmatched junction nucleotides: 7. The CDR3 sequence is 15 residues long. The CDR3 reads CASSQLDRVTDTQYF. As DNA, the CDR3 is TGTGCCAGCAGTCAGTTGGACAGGGTGACAGATACGCAGTATTTT.